The 16 T cell receptor beta chains below were found in one sample sequenced in a study of T-cell memory formation after mild COVID-19. TCRdb ran MiXCR on the 5' RACE reads and lists one entry per CDR3 protein. The top ten clones hold around an eighth of a sample with 540,000 or so distinct CDR3 sequences, about 20% of them seen once. Sequenced input: PBMCs or a T cell subset sorted from them (not recorded which). These receptors were obtained from an adult woman who had mild COVID-19 (a few samples of this study predate the infection). Cell type and time point are not known.

This rearrangement joins TRBV4-1 to TRBJ1-2, with D possibly being TRBD1 (5 bases). Germline V lookup: CDR1 MGHRA, CDR2 YSYEKL. V lost 0 bases and J lost 7, with 12 bases in between. The CDR3 totals 14 residues. The chain's CDR3 is CASSQDPGDSGYTF. DNA of the CDR3: TGCGCCAGCAGCCAAGATCCCGGGGACTCTGGCTACACCTTC.

This clonotype was seen a handful of times. The chain carries TRBV28 and TRBJ1-5; tentative D call: TRBD1 (5 bases). The CDR3 consists of 15 residues. CDR1 is MDHEN, CDR2 SYDVKM, per germline. V was cut by 3 bases and J by 4 bases, with 13 bases left in between. The CDR3 nucleotides are TGTGCCAGCAGTTTGGGGGACGGCTGGAATCAGCCCCAGCATTTT. This encodes CASSLGDGWNQPQHF.

This clonotype turned up a few times. This rearrangement joins TRBV12-3 or TRBV12-4 to TRBJ2-1, with D perhaps given as TRBD1 or TRBD2 (5 bases each). Trimming shortened V by 7 bases and J by 6 bases, and 16 bases separated the two germline ends. The CDR3 has 14 residues. CDR3: CASKEEGSINEQFF. The CDR3 DNA follows: TGTGCCAGCAAGGAAGAGGGGAGTATCAATGAGCAGTTCTTC.

This clonotype was counted only a few times. The chain uses TRBV6-6 and TRBJ1-2; TRBD1 is a possible D gene (6 bases). Germline CDR1 MNHNY, CDR2 SVGAGI (reference sequence). Trimming took 2 bases from V and 6 from J, leaving 13 bases between them. CDR3 length equals 14 residues. The CDR3 nucleotides are TGTGCCAGCAGTTACAACCACAGGGTGGATGGCTACACCTTC. Translating gives CASSYNHRVDGYTF.

This clonotype showed up just a few times. This rearrangement joins TRBV6-2 or TRBV6-3 to TRBJ2-2; no clear D gene. Looked up from germline, CDR1 is MNHEY and CDR2 is SVGEGT. This CDR3 region has 14 residues. The V end lost 1 base, the J end lost 6 bases, and 9 bases lay between the germline ends. The CDR3 coding sequence is TGTGCCAGCAGTTACTTGGGTCAGGCCGGGGAGCTGTTTTTT. It yields the protein CASSYLGQAGELFF.

This clonotype was found a few times. This sequence joins TRBV3-1 and TRBJ1-2; D is unresolved. This CDR3 region has 15 residues. The germline CDR1 and CDR2 sequences are LGHDT and YNNKEL (reference sequence). The V gene lost 4 bases and the J gene lost 7 bases, with 19 bases spanning the gap. This CDR3 is CASSPSERDPTGYTF. The DNA for the CDR3 is TGTGCCAGCAGCCCCTCGGAGAGGGATCCCACTGGCTACACCTTC.

This clonotype has a single count. The chain joins TRBV7-2 to TRBJ2-5; D might be TRBD1 (5 bases). Germline V gene sequence: CDR1 SGHTA, CDR2 FQGNSA. There are 15 residues in the CDR3. V was cut by 1 base and J by 5 bases, with 14 bases left in between. CDR3: CASSLVVGQRETQYF. DNA of the CDR3: TGTGCCAGCAGCTTAGTTGTGGGGCAGAGGGAGACCCAGTACTTC.

This clonotype was seen a handful of times. The V and J genes are TRBV29-1 and TRBJ2-1; 11 bases match TRBD1. CDR1 SQVTM and CDR2 ANQGSEA come from the germline V gene. The length of the CDR3 is 14 residues. V shed 6 bases, J shed 7 bases, and the junction held 8 bases outside the gene matches. DNA of the CDR3: TGCAGCGTGGCCGGACAGGGGGCGAGGAATGAGCAGTTCTTC. This translates into CSVAGQGARNEQFF.

The chain joins TRBV19 to TRBJ2-7, with 7 bases aligning to TRBD2. Germline-derived CDR1 and CDR2 are LNHDA and SQIVND (reference sequence). The CDR3 length is 15 residues. The trim removed 3 bases at V and 0 bases at J, leaving 5 bases unmatched. CDR3: CASSIWGGSSYEQYF. The CDR3 region has the DNA TGTGCCAGTAGTATTTGGGGCGGGAGCTCCTACGAGCAGTACTTC.

A few counts support this clonotype. This chain joins TRBV14 and TRBJ2-3, with TRBD2 matching 7 bases. The CDR3 runs 15 residues. The V segment lost 3 bases and the J segment 6 bases; nucleotides outside the gene matches: 9. Germline V gene sequence: CDR1 SGHDN, CDR2 FVKESK. The CDR3 loop reads CASSQAGVFGDTQYF. CDR3 nucleotides: TGTGCCAGCAGCCAGGCGGGAGTGTTCGGCGATACGCAGTATTTT.

This clonotype has more than one count but fewer than ten. As DNA, the CDR3 is TGTGCCAGCACCGAGGAGGGGTACGAGCAGTACTTC. This translates into CASTEEGYEQYF. The rearrangement links TRBV12-3 or TRBV12-4 to TRBJ2-7; TRBD2 is a possible D gene (6 bases). The V and J ends lost 7 bases and 4 bases respectively, with 11 bases between them. This CDR3 is 12 amino acids long.

The rearrangement links TRBV6-5 to TRBJ1-1, with D perhaps TRBD1 (6 bases). Looked up from germline, CDR1 is MNHEY and CDR2 is SVGAGI. The CDR3 contains 13 residues. V was cut by 5 bases and J by 5 bases, with 12 bases left in between. CDR3 protein: CASSNRESTEAFF. The CDR3 nucleotides are TGTGCCAGCAGTAACAGGGAATCGACTGAAGCTTTCTTT.

This clonotype was counted between two and nine times. The V call is TRBV18, the J call TRBJ2-5; weak D call: TRBD2 (5 bases). V was shortened by 3 bases and J by 6 bases, with 8 bases between the two germline ends. In germline, CDR1 is KGHSH, CDR2 LQKENI. This CDR3 has 12 amino acids. DNA for the CDR3: TGTGCCAGCTCACCCGACGGGAAGACCCAGTACTTC. Amino acid sequence: CASSPDGKTQYF.

The chain carries TRBV20-1 and TRBJ2-2; 7 nucleotides align to TRBD2. In germline, CDR1 is DFQATT, CDR2 SNEGSKA (reference sequence). This CDR3 has 13 amino acids. The V and J ends lost 6 bases and 4 bases, in that order; junction bases with no gene match: 5. The CDR3 DNA reads TGCAGTGCGGGAGGGCTCCTCACCGGGGAGCTGTTTTTT. This encodes CSAGGLLTGELFF.

The sample holds a few counts of this clonotype. V gene TRBV12-3 or TRBV12-4 combines with J gene TRBJ1-1, with D uncertain. The length of the CDR3 is 12 residues. The germline V and J ends were trimmed by 2 bases and 3 bases, with 4 bases remaining between them. The CDR3: CASSLFYTEAFF. The CDR3 DNA reads as TGTGCCAGCAGTTTATTCTACACTGAAGCTTTCTTT.

This clonotype was recorded once. A much more abundant neighbour one base away suggests this may be a read error. The chain links TRBV5-1 to TRBJ2-7, with TRBD2 matching 7 bases. Trimming took 4 bases from V and 4 from J; bases not matched to a gene: 11. The germline V gene has CDR1 SGHRS and CDR2 YFSETQ. The CDR3 covers 15 residues. The CDR3 region has the DNA TGCGCCAGCAGCCCGGGACGAGCGGGGTTATACGAGCAGTACTTC. It specifies CASSPGRAGLYEQYF.